This T cell receptor (beta chain) was captured in a study of blood T cell repertoires in COVID-19. The data were produced by immunoSEQ multiplex PCR, yet TCRdb's version contains in-frame clones alone and is incomplete. This table holds more than 150,000 clones, around nine tenths found once. Trimming cost V 5 bases and J 7 bases, with 11 bases left between them. The V gene's germline CDR1 is GTSNPN and CDR2 SVGIG (reference sequence). The CDR3 is 11 amino acids. The chain employs TRBV30 and TRBJ1-1; D unclear. The source is a woman between 65 and 79 years old with COVID-19, enrolled during active disease. Sequenced: peripheral blood. The DNA of the CDR3 is TGTGCCTGGGGACCCCAGATTGAAGCTTTCTTT. Its protein product is CAWGPQIEAFF.